Given below is one T cell receptor (beta chain) in context. TCRdb reprocessed the PCR reads via MiXCR and lists one record per CDR3 protein. Of over 100,000 distinct CDR3 sequences in the sample, around 56% were seen once. The data were obtained in a study of CDR3 diversity in severe acne. The sample taken for sequencing was blood. The origin of this receptor is a male donor with acne.

CDR3 protein: CASSFRGLPLGNSNQPQHF. The CDR3, as DNA: TGTGCCAGCAGTTTTCGCGGCCTACCCCTGGGTAATAGCAATCAGCCCCAGCATTTT. This chain links TRBV12-3 or TRBV12-4 with TRBJ1-5; no clear D gene. The length of the CDR3 is 19 residues. V lost 3 bases and J 0 bases, leaving 21 bases between the germline ends.